This passage covers 25 T cell receptor beta chains from one sample sequenced in a study of blood T cells in healthy people across ages. Primers used in a second PCR of about 6 to 12 cycles were a sample-barcoded 5' primer and a J-beta primer mix. TCRdb itself ran the 5' RACE reads through MiXCR, one entry per CDR3 protein. The sample consists of about 1.1 million distinct CDR3 sequences, approximately 38% of them appearing once. Sequences were obtained from blood. The source of these receptors is a man between 18 and 29 years old in good health.

There are many counts of this clonotype. V usage is TRBV6-4 and J usage is TRBJ2-3; TRBD2 agrees at 10 bases. Germline V gene lookup returns CDR1 MRHNA and CDR2 SNTAGT. The CDR3 covers 15 residues. V trimming: 2 bases; J trimming: 3 bases; junction bases outside the gene matches: 2. Here the CDR3 DNA reads TGTGCCAGCAGTGACGTACTAGCGGGGACAGATACGCAGTATTTT. This encodes CASSDVLAGTDTQYF.

This chain connects TRBV9 to TRBJ2-6; a weak D match, TRBD2 (7 bases). The CDR3 totals 16 residues. Germline V gene sequence: CDR1 SGDLS, CDR2 YYNGEE. V was cut by 4 bases and J by 2 bases, with 13 bases left in between. CDR3 loop: CASSHSGGAGANVLTF. Written as DNA, the CDR3 is TGTGCCAGCAGCCACTCGGGGGGCGCTGGGGCCAACGTCCTGACTTTC.

The chain uses TRBV15 and TRBJ1-5, with TRBD1 matching 9 bases. CDR1 is LNHNV and CDR2 is YYDKDF in the germline V gene (reference sequence). CDR3 length: 16 residues. Losses at the gene ends were 2 bases for V and 6 bases for J; bases not matched to a gene: 8. Here the CDR3 DNA reads TGTGCCACCAGCAGAACACAGGGGGCGCGAAGTCAGCCCCAGCATTTT. The encoded protein is CATSRTQGARSQPQHF. The entire variable domain, with the rest obtained from reference TRBV15 and TRBJ1-5, is as follows: DAMVIQNPRYQVTQFGKPVTLSCSQTLNHNVMYWYQQKSSQAPKLLFHYYDKDFNNEADTPDNFQSRRPNTSFCFLDIRSPGLGDTAMYLCATSRTQGARSQPQHFGDGTRLSIL.

As regards this clonotype: One end of the junction fails to match germline, which may point to a read error. J is TRBJ1-1 and V is TRBV9; 10 bases are shared with TRBD1. CDR1 is SGDLS and CDR2 is YYNGEE in the germline V gene. This CDR3 spans 12 amino acids. The CDR3 here is CAGSGQGGEAFF. CDR3 nucleotide sequence: TGTGCCGGCAGCGGACAGGGGGGGGAAGCTTTCTTT.

The V and J genes are TRBV6-1 and TRBJ2-1, with a weak D call TRBD1 (7 bases). The length of the CDR3 is 16 residues. Trimming left V 4 bases short and J 5 bases short, with 18 bases between. The germline gives CDR1 MNHNS, CDR2 SASEGT. The CDR3 here is CASSASRQGGNNEQFF. CDR3 in DNA: TGTGCCAGCAGTGCTTCACGACAGGGAGGAAACAATGAGCAGTTCTTC.

The CDR3 spells CASSTGTVSYGYTF. The CDR3 DNA reads TGTGCCAGCAGTACAGGGACAGTGAGTTATGGCTACACCTTC. V and J are TRBV2 and TRBJ1-2; 7 bases are a match to TRBD1. V lost 5 bases, J lost 5 bases, and 8 bases stayed unmatched. CDR1 and CDR2 from the germline V gene are SNHLY and FYNNEI. The CDR3 is 14 residues long.

A few counts support this clonotype. The genes are TRBV20-1 and TRBJ2-3, with 7 bases lining up with TRBD2. The CDR3 spans 17 residues. Unmatched junction bases numbered 15, after V lost 6 bases and J lost 0 bases. Germline V CDR1 and CDR2: DFQATT, SNEGSKA (reference sequence). This CDR3 reads CSARTPALAASTDTQYF. The CDR3 DNA follows: TGCAGTGCCAGAACGCCCGCCCTAGCGGCAAGCACAGATACGCAGTATTTT.

V is TRBV20-1 and J is TRBJ2-3; the D gene is possibly TRBD2 (5 bases). The CDR3 has 14 amino acids. Trimming left V 4 bases short and J 0 bases short, with 11 bases between. The germline CDR1 and CDR2 sequences are DFQATT and SNEGSKA (reference sequence). The CDR3, as DNA: TGCAGTGCTACGAGGGAAACTAGCACAGATACGCAGTATTTT. Residues: CSATRETSTDTQYF.

J is TRBJ1-1 and V is TRBV6-2 or TRBV6-3, with 8 bases matching TRBD1. CDR1 and CDR2 from the germline V gene are MNHEY and SVGEGT. The CDR3 is 14 residues long. V dropped 8 bases and J dropped 0; count of bases not matched to a gene: 5. CDR3 DNA sequence: TGTGCCAGCGAAACAGGGGGAATGAACACTGAAGCTTTCTTT. It encodes CASETGGMNTEAFF.

This chain links TRBV11-2 with TRBJ2-5; the D gene is possibly TRBD1 (5 bases). The V end was cut by 1 base, the J end by 5 bases, with 14 bases between. Per the germline V gene, CDR1 is SGHAT and CDR2 is FQNNGV. This CDR3 is 15 amino acids long. As DNA, the CDR3 is TGTGCCAGCAGCTTAGTGTCCAGGGAAGTGGAGACCCAGTACTTC. It translates to CASSLVSREVETQYF.

The CDR3 DNA is TGCAGTGCTAGAGATCCGTTAGGACTAGACTATACTCCCTACTATGGCTACACCTTC. Protein product: CSARDPLGLDYTPYYGYTF. The rearrangement joins TRBV20-1 to TRBJ1-2; D is uncertain. From germline, CDR1 is DFQATT and CDR2 SNEGSKA (reference sequence). CDR3 size: 19 residues. V was trimmed by 0 bases and J by 3 bases, leaving 26 bases between them.

The sample holds a few counts of this clonotype. DNA of the CDR3: TGTGCCAGCAGTTCCCAACCGATGGATACGCAGTATTTT. Its translation: CASSSQPMDTQYF. The chain carries TRBV6-2 or TRBV6-3 and TRBJ2-3; D call uncertain. Looked up from germline, CDR1 is MNHEY and CDR2 is SVGEGT. Trimming took 4 bases from V and 6 from J, leaving 11 bases between them. CDR3 length: 13 residues.

V usage is TRBV6-5 and J usage is TRBJ2-5; D may be TRBD1 (6 bases). V was clipped by 2 bases and J by 5 bases, with 18 bases between them. The CDR3 runs 16 residues. CDR1 and CDR2 (germline): MNHEY, SVGAGI. The CDR3 is CASSYRRNRVSETQYF. The CDR3 coding sequence is TGTGCCAGCAGTTACCGCCGGAACAGGGTTTCCGAGACCCAGTACTTC.

The J gene is TRBJ2-3, the V gene TRBV7-3; the D is unclear. The CDR3 has 12 residues. Trimming cost V 1 base and J 6 bases, with 5 bases left between them. Germline lookup yields CDR1 SGHTA and CDR2 FQGTGA. CDR3 in amino acids: CASSLNSDTQYF. Here the CDR3 DNA reads TGTGCCAGCAGCTTAAATTCCGATACGCAGTATTTT.

The chain employs TRBV5-1 and TRBJ2-1; TRBD1 matches at 8 bases. The CDR3 runs to 14 residues. Germline CDR1 reads SGHRS; CDR2 reads YFSETQ. The V segment lost 3 bases and the J segment 5 bases; nucleotides outside the gene matches: 4. CDR3 DNA sequence: TGCGCCAGCAGCTGGCAGGGGGCTGACAATGAGCAGTTCTTC. Translated: CASSWQGADNEQFF.

This clonotype was seen a single time. This chain joins TRBV2 and TRBJ2-2, with D maybe TRBD2 (5 bases). Germline assignment: CDR1 SNHLY and CDR2 FYNNEI. V shed 10 bases and J shed 6 bases, with 12 bases lying between them. The CDR3 consists of 12 residues. CDR3 residues: CATLRAPGELFF. In DNA form, the CDR3 reads TGTGCCACCCTGAGGGCCCCCGGGGAGCTGTTTTTT.

The rearrangement links TRBV14 to TRBJ2-3; D not resolved. V dropped 4 bases and J dropped 4 bases, with 15 bases sitting between them. Germline V CDR1 and CDR2: SGHDN, FVKESK. This CDR3 has 15 residues. CDR3 sequence reads: CASSPVPPVPDTQYF. The CDR3 coding sequence is TGTGCCAGCAGCCCGGTCCCCCCCGTCCCAGATACGCAGTATTTT.

The chain recombines TRBV11-2 with TRBJ2-6; the D gene is possibly TRBD1 (6 bases). The CDR3 is 14 amino acids. The germline CDR1 and CDR2 sequences are SGHAT and FQNNGV. Between the trimmed V and J ends, which lost 4 bases and 7 bases, there was a span of 11 bases. CDR3 protein: CASSSGQPANVLTF. The CDR3 bases are TGTGCCAGCAGCTCTGGACAGCCTGCCAACGTCCTGACTTTC.

This clonotype was counted ten times or more. The rearrangement uses TRBV27 and TRBJ1-2; D is possibly TRBD1 (5 bases). V shed 4 bases and J shed 8 bases, with 14 bases lying between them. Germline CDR1 MNHEY, CDR2 SMNVEV (reference sequence). The CDR3 consists of 13 residues. CDR3 sequence reads: CASSSADSGGYTF. The CDR3, as DNA: TGTGCCAGCAGTTCCGCCGATTCAGGGGGCTACACCTTC.

The rearrangement uses TRBV12-3 or TRBV12-4 and TRBJ2-2, with TRBD2 matching 9 bases. Trimming at V came to 2 bases and at J to 3 bases, leaving 4 bases not matched to a gene. The CDR3 sequence is 16 residues long. This CDR3 is CASSLLRGGDTGELFF. CDR3 nucleotide sequence: TGTGCCAGCAGTTTATTGCGGGGGGGCGACACCGGGGAGCTGTTTTTT.

A note on this clonotype: With a much larger clone just one base away, this may be a read error. This chain links TRBV20-1 with TRBJ2-5; 9 nucleotides agree with TRBD1. The germline V gene encodes CDR1 DFQATT and CDR2 SNEGSKA (reference sequence). CDR3 length: 15 amino acids. The V gene end was trimmed by 4 bases and the J gene end by 11 bases; junction bases not matched to a gene: 17. The CDR3 region is CSATPPGQGGNEQYF. CDR3 in DNA: TGCAGTGCTACCCCACCGGGACAGGGCGGAAATGAGCAGTACTTC.

At least ten counts were recorded for this clonotype. The rearrangement joins TRBV20-1 to TRBJ2-1; perhaps TRBD1 as D (6 bases). The CDR3 has 11 amino acids. Looked up from germline, CDR1 is DFQATT and CDR2 is SNEGSKA (reference sequence). V was pared by 6 bases and J by 7 bases, with 10 bases between. The CDR3 reads CSAPQGNEQFF. CDR3 bases: TGCAGTGCGCCGCAGGGGAATGAGCAGTTCTTC.

This clonotype was found a few times. In nucleotides, the CDR3 is TGTGCCAGCAGCGTACCCCGGGACAGTTCCTTCTATGGCTACACCTTC. Its protein is CASSVPRDSSFYGYTF. This sequence joins TRBV9 and TRBJ1-2; 7 bases fit TRBD1. This CDR3 is 16 amino acids long. Germline loops: CDR1 SGDLS, CDR2 YYNGEE. J lost 4 bases, V lost 1 base, and 10 bases had no gene match.

This clonotype showed up just a few times. This rearrangement joins TRBV27 to TRBJ2-5; 9 nucleotides agree with TRBD2. Per germline, CDR1 MNHEY and CDR2 SMNVEV (reference sequence). This CDR3 region has 16 residues. The ends lost 0 bases at V and 1 base at J; junction bases unmatched: 3. CDR3 sequence (DNA): TGTGCCAGCAGTTTATCAGCGGGGGGTAGCCAAGAGACCCAGTACTTC. It codes for CASSLSAGGSQETQYF.

This clonotype was seen more than once but under ten times. V and J are TRBV29-1 and TRBJ1-1; unclear D gene. The germline CDR1 and CDR2 sequences are SQVTM and ANQGSEA. This CDR3 spans 11 amino acids. Trimming removed 7 bases at V and 3 bases at J, with 9 bases between. This CDR3 reads CSGRRDTEAFF. The CDR3 DNA is TGCAGCGGGCGGAGAGACACTGAAGCTTTCTTT. Full variable domain (missing parts from reference TRBV29-1 and TRBJ1-1): SAVISQKPSRDICQRGTSLTIQCQVDSQVTMMFWYRQQPGQSLTLIATANQGSEATYESGFVIDKFPISRPNLTFSTLTVSNMSPEDSSIYLCSGRRDTEAFFGQGTRLTVV.